The 21 T cell receptor beta chains reported below all come from one sample, sequenced in a study of blood T cells in healthy people across ages. A second PCR of about 6 to 11 cycles used a sample-barcoded 5' primer and a J-beta primer mix. A single record per CDR3 protein comes from TCRdb applying MiXCR to the 5' RACE reads. The data show about a million distinct CDR3 sequences, with roughly 50% seen just once and 20% to 25% held by the top ten. The specimen sequenced was blood. These receptors all stem from a woman aged 55 to 70 in good health.

Here the CDR3 reads CASTRQLNTEAFF. DNA for the CDR3: TGTGCCAGCACCAGGCAACTGAACACTGAAGCTTTCTTT. The chain employs TRBV12-3 or TRBV12-4 and TRBJ1-1; D unresolved. V lost 7 bases and J 0 bases, leaving 9 bases between the germline ends. The CDR3 sequence is 13 residues long.

V gene TRBV12-3 or TRBV12-4 combines with J gene TRBJ2-3; D is perhaps TRBD2 (6 bases). The CDR3 totals 17 residues. V shed 1 base and J shed 4 bases, with 18 bases lying between them. Written as DNA, the CDR3 is TGTGCCAGCAGTTTAGGGTGGGGGGTCCCAAGCGCAGATACGCAGTATTTT. Its protein product is CASSLGWGVPSADTQYF.

The CDR3 sequence: CASSSGGEDTQYF. CDR3 bases: TGTGCCAGCAGCAGCGGAGGCGAAGATACGCAGTATTTT. The J gene is TRBJ2-3, the V gene TRBV12-3 or TRBV12-4, with D perhaps matching TRBD2 (5 bases). The germline V and J ends were trimmed by 6 bases and 5 bases, with 12 bases remaining between them. The CDR3 runs 13 residues.

The chain has TRBV20-1 and TRBJ2-7, with 11 nucleotides matching TRBD2. The CDR3 runs 14 residues. The V segment lost 4 bases and the J segment 4 bases; nucleotides outside the gene matches: 6. CDR1 and CDR2 (germline): DFQATT, SNEGSKA (reference sequence). The CDR3 DNA is TGCAGTGCTAACGCACTAGCGGGAGTTTACGAGCAGTACTTC. This sequence encodes CSANALAGVYEQYF.

The rearrangement links TRBV7-3 to TRBJ2-1; 7 nucleotides align to TRBD1. This CDR3 has 13 amino acids. Germline V gene sequence: CDR1 SGHTA, CDR2 FQGTGA. The V and J ends lost 5 bases and 9 bases, in that order; junction bases with no gene match: 7. Here the CDR3 reads CASSQTGVGEQFF. The CDR3 DNA reads TGTGCCAGCAGCCAAACAGGGGTAGGTGAGCAGTTCTTC.

The chain recombines TRBV27 with TRBJ2-5; D is perhaps TRBD1 or TRBD2 (5 bases each). The end of the DNA fits TRBJ2-7 better, so the J call may be wrong. Germline V CDR1 and CDR2: MNHEY, SMNVEV (reference sequence). The CDR3 sequence is 12 residues long. The CDR3 DNA is TGTGCCAGCGGGTGGGGGACCTACGAGCAGTACTTC. Translation: CASGWGTYEQYF.

This clonotype occurred a few times. The gene calls are TRBV6-2 or TRBV6-3 and TRBJ2-7, with 9 bases fitting TRBD2. The CDR3 has 16 amino acids. Germline trimming cut 2 bases from V and 0 bases from J; bases unmatched to any gene: 5. Per germline, CDR1 MNHEY and CDR2 SVGEGT. CDR3 sequence reads: CASSYGLSGSSYEQYF. In DNA form, the CDR3 reads TGTGCCAGCAGTTACGGTCTTAGCGGGAGCTCCTACGAGCAGTACTTC.

This chain joins TRBV19 and TRBJ2-7; the match to TRBD1 covers 11 bases. This CDR3 has 15 amino acids. Trimming cost V 6 bases and J 6 bases; bases outside gene matches: 10. Looked up from germline, CDR1 is LNHDA and CDR2 is SQIVND (reference sequence). The CDR3 reads CASSPLGGQGVEQYF. The CDR3 DNA follows: TGTGCCAGTAGCCCCCTAGGGGGACAGGGGGTCGAGCAGTACTTC.

V gene TRBV5-1 combines with J gene TRBJ2-1; D possibly corresponds to TRBD2 (6 bases). V was shortened by 3 bases and J by 1 base, with 14 bases between the two germline ends. The CDR3 runs to 16 residues. The germline CDR1 and CDR2 sequences are SGHRS and YFSETQ. The CDR3 DNA is TGCGCCAGCAGCTCGGTTATAGCGGAGTCCTACAATGAGCAGTTCTTC. Amino acids: CASSSVIAESYNEQFF.

J is TRBJ2-4 and V is TRBV4-2, with D maybe TRBD2 (6 bases). CDR3 size: 17 residues. Trimming shortened V by 4 bases and J by 0 bases, and 16 bases separated the two germline ends. Looked up from germline, CDR1 is LGHNA and CDR2 is YNFKEQ. CDR3 sequence reads: CASSPGGNSGAKNIQYF. DNA of the CDR3: TGTGCCAGCAGCCCTGGGGGGAATAGCGGAGCCAAAAACATTCAGTACTTC.

V usage is TRBV20-1 and J usage is TRBJ1-2, with D possibly being TRBD1 (5 bases). Trimming took off 3 bases at V and 3 bases at J, with 5 bases between the two ends. The CDR3 consists of 11 residues. The germline V gene encodes CDR1 DFQATT and CDR2 SNEGSKA (reference sequence). The DNA of the CDR3 is TGCAGTGCTAGGACAGACTATGGCTACACCTTC. It translates to CSARTDYGYTF.

The J gene is TRBJ2-1, the V gene TRBV7-2; TRBD2 matches at 7 bases. V dropped 5 bases and J dropped 4; count of bases not matched to a gene: 14. CDR3 length: 17 amino acids. Germline V gene sequence: CDR1 SGHTA, CDR2 FQGNSA. CDR3 loop: CASSDRGRELSYNEQFF. The CDR3 DNA sequence: TGTGCCAGCAGCGACCGCGGGCGGGAGCTGTCTTACAATGAGCAGTTCTTC.

In its sample, this clonotype was seen once. The rearrangement joins TRBV7-8 to TRBJ1-4, with D possibly TRBD1 on 6 matching bases. This CDR3 has 15 amino acids. The germline CDR1 and CDR2 sequences are SGHVS and FQNEAQ. Trimming left V 4 bases short and J 6 bases short, with 15 bases between. Written as DNA, the CDR3 is TGTGCCAGCAGCTCCCTTACAGGGATCGATGAAAAACTGTTTTTT. As protein: CASSSLTGIDEKLFF.

This sequence joins TRBV3-1 and TRBJ1-6; D is undetermined. This CDR3 is 13 amino acids long. Trimming removed 0 bases at V and 7 bases at J, with 4 bases between. Germline V gene data show CDR1 as LGHDT and CDR2 as YNNKEL (reference sequence). The CDR3 coding sequence is TGTGCCAGCAGCCAAGAGACCAATTCACCCCTCCACTTT. It translates to CASSQETNSPLHF.

This clonotype has just a few counts. The chain links TRBV20-1 to TRBJ2-7; D call uncertain. The CDR3 has 11 residues. Germline CDR1 DFQATT, CDR2 SNEGSKA (reference sequence). V lost 3 bases to trimming and J lost 7 bases, with 10 bases between them. CDR3 region: CSASVSREQYF. In DNA, the CDR3 is TGCAGTGCTAGCGTTTCCAGGGAGCAGTACTTC.

The chain has TRBV7-9 and TRBJ2-5; 10 bases are a match to TRBD1. This CDR3 comprises 16 residues. Germline V lookup: CDR1 SEHNR, CDR2 FQNEAQ (reference sequence). Losses at the gene ends were 4 bases for V and 4 bases for J; bases not matched to a gene: 9. CDR3 region: CASSSRRTGGIETQYF. CDR3 in DNA: TGTGCCAGCAGCTCCCGAAGGACAGGGGGAATAGAGACCCAGTACTTC.

A few counts support this clonotype. The CDR3 protein is CSVKPSPSSYNEQFF. For the CDR3, the DNA is TGCAGCGTGAAACCTTCTCCAAGCTCCTACAATGAGCAGTTCTTC. V usage is TRBV29-1 and J usage is TRBJ2-1, with D uncertain. V gave up 6 bases and J gave up 0 bases, with 15 bases separating them. CDR1 is SQVTM and CDR2 is ANQGSEA in the germline V gene. CDR3 size: 15 residues.

This clonotype was observed a few times. The genes are TRBV25-1 and TRBJ2-3; D perhaps matches TRBD1 (6 bases). This CDR3 contains 16 residues. Trimming took off 4 bases at V and 5 bases at J, with 19 bases between the two ends. The germline V gene encodes CDR1 MGHDK and CDR2 SYGVNS. The CDR3 region is CASSGGPGVFLDTQYF. The CDR3 nucleotides are TGTGCCAGCAGTGGAGGTCCAGGGGTGTTTTTAGATACGCAGTATTTT.

Comments on this clonotype: A read error may explain this, as a much larger clone is one base away. The V and J genes are TRBV12-3 or TRBV12-4 and TRBJ2-4; D assignment may be TRBD1 or TRBD2 (5 bases each). V gave up 5 bases and J gave up 13 bases, with 21 bases separating them. CDR3 size: 14 residues. The CDR3 DNA reads as TGTGCCAGCAGTGCCCGGGGACCCTCACAAGAGCAGTACTTC. Translating gives CASSARGPSQEQYF.

In this sample, this clonotype turned up a few times. The chain recombines TRBV7-2 with TRBJ1-2, with D perhaps matching TRBD1 (6 bases). The CDR3 is 14 amino acids. V dropped 2 bases and J dropped 8 bases, with 15 bases sitting between them. Germline CDR1 reads SGHTA; CDR2 reads FQGNSA. Here the CDR3 reads CASSLILGGEGYTF. In nucleotides, the CDR3 is TGTGCCAGCAGCTTAATTTTGGGGGGCGAGGGCTACACCTTC.

As DNA, the CDR3 is TGTGCCAGCAGCCCTGGACTAGCGGACCTCTTTGGCACAGATACGCAGTATTTT. It codes for CASSPGLADLFGTDTQYF. The V gene is TRBV2, the J gene TRBJ2-3; 10 bases line up with TRBD2. The J segment lost 1 base and the V segment lost 6 bases, leaving 13 bases of the junction unmatched. Germline V gives CDR1 SNHLY, CDR2 FYNNEI. This CDR3 region has 18 residues.